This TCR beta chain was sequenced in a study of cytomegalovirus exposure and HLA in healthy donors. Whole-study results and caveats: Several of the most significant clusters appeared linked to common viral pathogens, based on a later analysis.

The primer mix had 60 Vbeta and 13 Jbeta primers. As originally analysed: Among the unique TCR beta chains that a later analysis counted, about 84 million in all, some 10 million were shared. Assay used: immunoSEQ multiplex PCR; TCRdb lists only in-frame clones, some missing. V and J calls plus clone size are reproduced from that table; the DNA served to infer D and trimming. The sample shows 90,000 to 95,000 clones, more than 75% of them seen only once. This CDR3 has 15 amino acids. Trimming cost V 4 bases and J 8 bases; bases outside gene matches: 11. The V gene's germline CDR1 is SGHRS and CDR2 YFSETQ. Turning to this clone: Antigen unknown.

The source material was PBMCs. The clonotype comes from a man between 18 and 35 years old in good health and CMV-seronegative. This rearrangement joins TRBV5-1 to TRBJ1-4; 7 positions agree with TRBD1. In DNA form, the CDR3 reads TGCGCCAGCAGCCCTGGGTGGGACAGTGAGGAAAAACTGTTTTTT. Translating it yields CASSPGWDSEEKLFF.